This T cell receptor beta chain emerged from a study of cytomegalovirus exposure and HLA in healthy donors. The CDR3 totals 15 residues. V shed 0 bases, J shed 4 bases, and the junction held 4 bases outside the gene matches. CDR1 is SGDLS, CDR2 YYNGEE, per germline. The PCR used 60 Vbeta and 13 Jbeta primers. Data came from immunoSEQ multiplex PCR; TCRdb stores just in-frame clones and leaves some out. In the table there are about 160,000 clones, about four fifths of which are singletons. Regarding this clone: Other DNA sequences of this sample code for an identical CDR3.

The source is a woman younger than 45 in good health and CMV-seropositive. The chain employs TRBV9 and TRBJ2-1; TRBD1 matches at 7 bases. The sequenced material came from PBMCs. This CDR3 is CASSVGGGAYNEQFF. The DNA for the CDR3 is TGTGCCAGCAGCGTAGGAGGGGGCGCGTACAATGAGCAGTTCTTC.